The following is a TCR beta chain sequence with its context. The antigen is not known. This sample stems from a study of T cell responses to AZD1222 COVID-19 vaccine. CDR1 and CDR2 from the germline V gene are SGHTA and FQGNSA. The CDR3 totals 13 residues. V lost 4 bases to trimming and J lost 7 bases, with 13 bases between them. Sequenced by immunoSEQ multiplex PCR; TCRdb stores in-frame clones only, minus some. This repertoire shows some 110,000 clones, about 86% found once; its top ten account for 17%. Study-level results: Donors were largely white British and mainly female; clonal diversity was possibly underestimated.

This chain uses TRBV7-2 with TRBJ1-2, with D possibly being TRBD1 (6 bases). The sequencing here drew on peripheral blood, taken 28 days after the second AZD1222 dose. This sequence originates from an adult who received the AZD1222 COVID-19 vaccine. The CDR3 spells CASSSLGQFGYTF. The CDR3, as DNA: TGTGCCAGCAGCTCCCTCGGACAGTTTGGCTACACCTTC.